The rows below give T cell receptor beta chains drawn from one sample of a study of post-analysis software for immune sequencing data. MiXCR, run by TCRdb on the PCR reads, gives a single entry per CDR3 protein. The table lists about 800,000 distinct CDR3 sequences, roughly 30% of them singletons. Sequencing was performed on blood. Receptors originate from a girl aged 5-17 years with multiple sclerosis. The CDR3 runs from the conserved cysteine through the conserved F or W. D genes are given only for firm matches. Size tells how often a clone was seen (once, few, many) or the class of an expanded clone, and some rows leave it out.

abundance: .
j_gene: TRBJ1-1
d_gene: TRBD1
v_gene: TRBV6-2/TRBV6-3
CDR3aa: CASSQRQGMTEAFF
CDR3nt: TGTGCCAGCAGCCAGAGACAGGGGATGACTGAAGCTTTCTTT

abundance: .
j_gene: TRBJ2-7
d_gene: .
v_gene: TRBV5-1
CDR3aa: CASSLGAGIYEQYF
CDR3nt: TGCGCCAGCAGCTTGGGTGCGGGAATCTATGAGCAGTACTTC

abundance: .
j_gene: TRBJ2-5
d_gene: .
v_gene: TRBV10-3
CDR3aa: CAISDGKGIGDQETQYF
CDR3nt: TGTGCCATCAGCGACGGAAAAGGGATAGGGGACCAAGAGACCCAGTACTTC

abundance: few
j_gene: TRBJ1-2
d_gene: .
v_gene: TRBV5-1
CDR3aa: CASSLDPFMGAQGYTF
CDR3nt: TGCGCCAGCAGCTTGGACCCCTTTATGGGGGCGCAGGGCTACACCTTC

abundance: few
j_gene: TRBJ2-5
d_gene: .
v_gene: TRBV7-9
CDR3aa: CASSLFDSQTQYF
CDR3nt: TGTGCCAGCAGCTTATTTGACAGCCAGACCCAGTACTTC

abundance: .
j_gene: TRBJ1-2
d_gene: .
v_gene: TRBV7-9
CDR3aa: CASSSQIRQNYGYTF
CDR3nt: TGTGCCAGCAGCTCACAAATACGACAGAACTATGGCTACACCTTC

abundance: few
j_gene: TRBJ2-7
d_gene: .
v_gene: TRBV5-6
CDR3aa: CASTSPGSYEQYF
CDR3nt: TGTGCCAGCACCTCCCCCGGGTCCTACGAGCAGTACTTC

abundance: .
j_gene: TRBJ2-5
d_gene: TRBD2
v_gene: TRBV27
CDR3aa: CASRNPLAARETQYF
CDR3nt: TGTGCCAGCAGGAACCCCCTAGCGGCCCGAGAGACCCAGTACTTC

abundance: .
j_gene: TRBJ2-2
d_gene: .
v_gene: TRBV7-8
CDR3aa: CASSLGRSLNTGELFF
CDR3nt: TGTGCCAGCAGCTTAGGTCGGTCTCTAAACACCGGGGAGCTGTTTTTT

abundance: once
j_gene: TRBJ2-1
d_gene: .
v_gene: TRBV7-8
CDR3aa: CASSPDRSRQFF
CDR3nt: TGTGCCAGCAGCCCCGATCGGTCCAGGCAGTTCTTC

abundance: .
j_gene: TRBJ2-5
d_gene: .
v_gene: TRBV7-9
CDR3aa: CASSLVGAKTQYF
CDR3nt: TGTGCCAGCAGCTTAGTGGGTGCGAAGACCCAGTACTTC

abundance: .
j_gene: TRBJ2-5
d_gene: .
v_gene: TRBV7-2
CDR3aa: CASSLQAQETQYF
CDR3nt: TGTGCCAGCAGCCTTCAAGCGCAAGAGACCCAGTACTTC

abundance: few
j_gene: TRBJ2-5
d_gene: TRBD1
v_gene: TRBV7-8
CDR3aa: CASSPRTGVLQETQYF
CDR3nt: TGTGCCAGCAGCCCTCGGACAGGGGTCCTCCAAGAGACCCAGTACTTC

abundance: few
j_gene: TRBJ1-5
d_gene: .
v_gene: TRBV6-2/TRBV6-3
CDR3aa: CASGGGTQHF
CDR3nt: TGTGCCAGCGGAGGGGGGACCCAGCATTTT

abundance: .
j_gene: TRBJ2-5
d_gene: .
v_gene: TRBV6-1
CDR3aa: CASSENRGSQETQYF
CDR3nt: TGTGCCAGCAGTGAAAATAGGGGCAGCCAAGAGACCCAGTACTTC

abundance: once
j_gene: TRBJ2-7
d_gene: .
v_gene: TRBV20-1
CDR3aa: CSARDSARRREWEQYF
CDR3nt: TGCAGTGCTAGAGATTCGGCCAGGAGACGGGAGTGGGAGCAGTACTTC

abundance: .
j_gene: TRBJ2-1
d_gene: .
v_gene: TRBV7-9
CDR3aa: CASSLYENNEQFF
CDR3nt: TGTGCCAGCAGCTTATACGAGAACAATGAGCAGTTCTTC

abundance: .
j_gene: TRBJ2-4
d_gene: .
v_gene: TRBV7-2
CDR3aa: CASSTRPTLQYF
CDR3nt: TGTGCCAGCAGCACCCGGCCTACCCTTCAGTACTTC

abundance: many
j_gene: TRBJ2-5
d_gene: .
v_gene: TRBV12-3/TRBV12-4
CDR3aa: CASRITGTETQYF
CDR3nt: TGTGCCAGCAGGATTACAGGGACGGAGACCCAGTACTTC

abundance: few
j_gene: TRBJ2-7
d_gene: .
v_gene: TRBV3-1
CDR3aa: CASSPAVGYEQYF
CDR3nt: TGTGCCAGCAGCCCCGCCGTCGGATACGAGCAGTACTTC

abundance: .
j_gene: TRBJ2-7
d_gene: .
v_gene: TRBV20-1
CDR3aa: CSANEAITPYNEQYF
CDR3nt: TGCAGTGCTAACGAGGCGATAACCCCCTACAATGAGCAGTACTTC

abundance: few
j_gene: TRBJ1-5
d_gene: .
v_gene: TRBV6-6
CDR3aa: CASNGLEFTQPQHF
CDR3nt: TGTGCCAGCAACGGTCTGGAGTTTACTCAGCCCCAGCATTTT

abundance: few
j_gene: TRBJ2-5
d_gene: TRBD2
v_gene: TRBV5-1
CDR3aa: CASSPGAASGGLETQYF
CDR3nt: TGCGCCAGCAGCCCCGGCGCGGCTAGCGGGGGCCTGGAGACCCAGTACTTC

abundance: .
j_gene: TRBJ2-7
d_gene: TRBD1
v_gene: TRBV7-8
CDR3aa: CARLTGTGPREQYF
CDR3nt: TGTGCCAGACTAACCGGGACAGGGCCTAGGGAGCAGTACTTC

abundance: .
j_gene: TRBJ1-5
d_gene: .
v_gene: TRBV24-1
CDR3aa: CATSDLTANQPQHF
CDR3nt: TGTGCCACCAGTGATTTGACAGCTAATCAGCCCCAGCATTTT

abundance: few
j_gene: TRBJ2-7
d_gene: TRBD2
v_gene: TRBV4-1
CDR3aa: CASSQEGGGSYEQYF
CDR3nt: TGCGCCAGCAGCCAAGAAGGCGGGGGCTCCTACGAGCAGTACTTC

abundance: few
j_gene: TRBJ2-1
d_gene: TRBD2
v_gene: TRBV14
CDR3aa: CASSYLAGIGDEQFF
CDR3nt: TGTGCCAGCAGCTATCTAGCGGGAATTGGGGATGAGCAGTTCTTC

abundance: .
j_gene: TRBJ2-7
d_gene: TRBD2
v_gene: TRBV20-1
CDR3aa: CSARSRTSAYEQYF
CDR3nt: TGCAGTGCTCGCTCGAGGACTAGCGCCTACGAGCAGTACTTC

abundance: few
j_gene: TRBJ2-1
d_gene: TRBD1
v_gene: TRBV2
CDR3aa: CASTTGQGTNNEQFF
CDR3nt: TGTGCCAGCACCACCGGACAGGGCACAAACAATGAGCAGTTCTTC

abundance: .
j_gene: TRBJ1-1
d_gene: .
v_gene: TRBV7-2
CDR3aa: CASSFAGPTGTEAFF
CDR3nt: TGTGCCAGCAGCTTTGCCGGACCTACGGGCACTGAAGCTTTCTTT

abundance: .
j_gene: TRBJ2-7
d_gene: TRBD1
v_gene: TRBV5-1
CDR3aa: CASSEGQGFYERYF
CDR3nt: TGCGCCAGCAGCGAGGGACAGGGGTTCTACGAGCGGTACTTC

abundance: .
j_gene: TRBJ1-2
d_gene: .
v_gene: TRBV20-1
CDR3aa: CSAAIGAYGYTF
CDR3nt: TGCAGTGCGGCTATCGGGGCTTATGGCTACACCTTC

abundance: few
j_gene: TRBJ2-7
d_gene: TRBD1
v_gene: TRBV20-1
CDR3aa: CSAKGAGYEQYF
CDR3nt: TGCAGTGCCAAGGGGGCAGGTTACGAGCAGTACTTC

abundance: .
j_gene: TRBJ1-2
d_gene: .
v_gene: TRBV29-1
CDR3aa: CSASMSGNYGYTF
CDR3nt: TGCAGCGCGTCCATGTCCGGGAACTATGGCTACACCTTC

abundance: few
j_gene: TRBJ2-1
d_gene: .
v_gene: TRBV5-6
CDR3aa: CASSKDLLVDEQFF
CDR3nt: TGTGCCAGCAGCAAAGACCTGCTAGTAGATGAGCAGTTCTTC

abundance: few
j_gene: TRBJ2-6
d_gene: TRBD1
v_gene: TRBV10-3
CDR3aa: CAINSDRAGANVLTF
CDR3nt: TGTGCCATCAATTCGGACAGGGCCGGGGCCAACGTCCTGACTTTC

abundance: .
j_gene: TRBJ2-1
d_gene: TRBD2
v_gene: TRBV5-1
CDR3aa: CASSLLAGGRNEQFF
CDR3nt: TGCGCCAGCAGCTTACTAGCGGGAGGACGCAATGAGCAGTTCTTC

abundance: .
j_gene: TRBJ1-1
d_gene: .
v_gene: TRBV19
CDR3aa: CASSTSPTEAFF
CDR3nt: TGTGCCAGTAGTACGTCGCCCACTGAAGCTTTCTTT

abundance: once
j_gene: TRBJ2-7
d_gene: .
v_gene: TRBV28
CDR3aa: CASSSRDSRSYEQYF
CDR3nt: TGTGCCAGCAGTTCCAGGGACTCACGATCCTACGAGCAGTACTTC

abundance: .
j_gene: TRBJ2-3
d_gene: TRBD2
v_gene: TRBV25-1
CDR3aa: CASGGSFMAGDVYF
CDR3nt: TGTGCCAGCGGAGGTAGCTTTATGGCGGGAGATGTGTATTTT

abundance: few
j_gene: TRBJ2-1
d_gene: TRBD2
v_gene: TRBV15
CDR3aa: CATSRDQAGGRNEQFF
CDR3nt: TGTGCCACCAGCAGAGATCAGGCGGGAGGAAGGAATGAGCAGTTCTTC

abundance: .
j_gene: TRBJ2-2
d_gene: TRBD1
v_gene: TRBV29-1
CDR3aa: CSVTGGRNTGELFF
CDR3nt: TGCAGCGTGACAGGGGGCAGGAACACCGGGGAGCTGTTTTTT

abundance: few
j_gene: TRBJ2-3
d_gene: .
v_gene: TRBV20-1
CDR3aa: CSARAAQLPTDTQYF
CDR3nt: TGCAGTGCTAGAGCCGCGCAGCTCCCAACAGATACGCAGTATTTT